Reported below is one TCR beta chain. Its antigen is not identified. Compared with germline, one end of the junction differs, possibly owing to a read error. These data are taken from a study of T cells in Graves' hyperthyroidism and ophthalmopathy. About the study: Peripheral blood was secured at the point of initial diagnosis, before any treatment. Study results and limitations: Ophthalmopathy and stable hyperthyroidism were separated by a 13 V-J model. Most thyroid-expanded clonotypes above 0.001 were also found in blood.

It was RNA transcripts that yielded the amplified TCR beta CDR3 regions. HTBI primers were employed in a first-round RT-PCR of the TCR CDR3. MiXCR, run by TCRdb on the multiplex PCR reads, gives a single entry per CDR3 protein. The top ten hold roughly 26% of the sample, which has around 100,000 distinct CDR3 sequences, 40% to 50% seen once. The CDR3 extends over 13 amino acids. CDR1 and CDR2 from the germline V gene are WNHNN and SYGVQD (reference sequence). Source material: blood. The sequence was collected from a man aged 35-49 years with Graves' hyperthyroidism. This sequence joins TRBV10-1 and TRBJ2-7, with D possibly being TRBD1 (5 bases). The CDR3 sequence: CASPVTGSYEQYF. The CDR3, as DNA: TGTGCCAGCCCAGTTACAGGAAGCTACGAGCAGTACTTC.